This T cell receptor (beta chain) was recovered during a study of cytomegalovirus exposure and HLA in healthy donors. In the PCR, 60 Vbeta and 13 Jbeta primers were used. Libraries were prepared by immunoSEQ multiplex PCR; TCRdb keeps only in-frame clonotypes and omits some of them. The sample holds 200,000 to 250,000 clones; approximately 83% are singletons and the top ten take 1.3% to 1.5%. CDR3 length: 15 amino acids. Germline CDR1 reads MNHEY; CDR2 reads SMNVEV (reference sequence). The V and J ends lost 4 bases and 0 bases respectively, with 13 bases between them. Material: PBMCs. The clonotype originates from a girl aged 5-17 years in good health and CMV-seronegative. This chain joins TRBV27 and TRBJ2-7, with TRBD2 as a possible D gene (6 bases). The CDR3, as DNA: TGTGCCAGCAGTTCCCCAGGGAGGATCTCCTACGAGCAGTACTTC. Translating gives CASSSPGRISYEQYF.